This T cell receptor beta chain derives from a study of blood T cell repertoires in COVID-19. Study as a whole: Both acute and convalescent COVID-19 samples were obtained from the United States, Italy and Spain.

Data came from immunoSEQ multiplex PCR; TCRdb stores just in-frame clones and leaves some out. The sample yields 450,000 or so clones, about 91% seen once. The CDR3 loop spans 14 amino acids. Trimming removed 4 bases from V and 8 bases from J, with 17 bases in between. Per germline, CDR1 MGHRA and CDR2 YSYEKL. This sequence joins TRBV4-1 and TRBJ1-2; weak D call: TRBD1 (6 bases). This sequence was found in a man in his late teens or twenties with COVID-19, enrolled during active disease. Sequencing was carried out using peripheral blood. CDR3 loop: CASSLNPGESGYTF. The CDR3 DNA sequence: TGCGCCAGCAGCCTCAACCCAGGGGAGAGCGGCTACACCTTC.